This entry lists 2 T cell receptor beta chains sequenced from one sample in a study of cytomegalovirus exposure and HLA in healthy donors. PCR amplification relied on 60 Vbeta primers (plus 13 Jbeta primers). The table came from immunoSEQ multiplex PCR; TCRdb's copy has only in-frame clones and leaves some out. Of roughly 130,000 clones listed, 80% to 90% are singletons. Sequencing was performed on PBMCs. Receptors originate from a woman aged 18-29 years in good health and CMV-seropositive.

The sample holds one count of this clone. The chain recombines TRBV27 with TRBJ2-5; maybe TRBD1 (5 bases). Germline V lookup: CDR1 MNHEY, CDR2 SMNVEV (reference sequence). The V end was cut by 3 bases, the J end by 1 base, with 15 bases between. CDR3 length equals 16 residues. The chain's CDR3 is CASSLLGHLFQETQYF. Here the CDR3 DNA reads TGTGCCAGCAGTTTGCTCGGACACCTCTTCCAAGAGACCCAGTACTTC.

This sequence joins TRBV2 and TRBJ1-6, with 7 bases lining up with TRBD1. CDR1 is SNHLY and CDR2 is FYNNEI in the germline V gene. The junction had 12 bases not matched to a gene; V was cut back by 6 bases and J by 7 bases. The CDR3 consists of 16 residues. The CDR3 DNA reads as TGTGCCAGCAGAACACAGGGGCGCGGTGGAAATTCACCCCTCCACTTT. Its protein is CASRTQGRGGNSPLHF.